This TCR beta chain originates from a study of blood T cell repertoires in COVID-19. For the study at large: From T cells, B-cell-depleted T cells, or PBMCs came the material, which was cDNA or gDNA.

The CDR3 has 15 residues. V dropped 9 bases and J dropped 5; count of bases not matched to a gene: 14. Germline CDR1 is LNHDA and CDR2 is SQIVND (reference sequence). Clones were read by immunoSEQ multiplex PCR, and TCRdb kept only the in-frame ones, dropping some. This sample has more than 150,000 clones, with 89% found just once. Sequenced material: peripheral blood. This TCR was recovered from a man aged 40-50 years with acute or convalescent COVID-19. This rearrangement joins TRBV19 to TRBJ2-7; 9 bases agree with TRBD1. The CDR3 DNA is TGTGCCAGCTCCGCCCGGGACAGGGCAAGAAACGAGCAGTACTTC. Translation: CASSARDRARNEQYF.